Detailed here is one T cell receptor beta chain. As yet, its antigen is unknown. The record originates from a study of T cell clonotyping in hematopoietic cell transplantation. Clones were read by immunoSEQ multiplex PCR, and TCRdb kept only the in-frame ones, dropping some. Among 11,000 or so clones listed, roughly 53% were seen once. The study, taken as a whole, reports: Recipient TCR diversity dropped after transplant; expanded clonotypes rose from day 30 to 180. Without cell sorting, CD4 versus CD8 contributions remain unresolved.

Source material: peripheral blood mononuclear cells. The sequence was obtained from a man aged 50 or older in good health. Some clones in this sample may be carry-over from other donors' samples.

The CDR3 loop is CASSFADRGTQYF. The CDR3 DNA reads as TGTGCCAGCAGTTTCGCAGACAGGGGTACGCAGTATTTT. The chain couples TRBV7-3 to TRBJ2-3; TRBD1 matches 8 bases. Germline V gene lookup returns CDR1 SGHTA and CDR2 FQGTGA. V shed 6 bases and J 8 bases; nucleotides not matched to a gene: 7. CDR3 length: 13 amino acids.